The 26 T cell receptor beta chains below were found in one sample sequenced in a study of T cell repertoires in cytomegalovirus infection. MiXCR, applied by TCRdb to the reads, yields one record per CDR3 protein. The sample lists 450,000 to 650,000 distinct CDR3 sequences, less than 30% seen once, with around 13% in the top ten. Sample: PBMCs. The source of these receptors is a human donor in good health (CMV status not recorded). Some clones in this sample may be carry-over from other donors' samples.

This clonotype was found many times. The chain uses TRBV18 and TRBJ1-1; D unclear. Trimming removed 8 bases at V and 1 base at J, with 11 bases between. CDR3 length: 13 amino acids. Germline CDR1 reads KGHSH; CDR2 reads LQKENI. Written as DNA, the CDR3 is TGTGCCAGCAGCCCACAAGAGAACACTGAAGCTTTCTTT. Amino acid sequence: CASSPQENTEAFF.

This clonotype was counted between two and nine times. DNA of the CDR3: TGTGCCAGCTCAATATTTACCAGCAGCGATGAGCAGTTCTTC. Protein: CASSIFTSSDEQFF. J is TRBJ2-1 and V is TRBV18, with D unclear. The CDR3 loop spans 14 amino acids. The V end was cut by 5 bases, the J end by 8 bases, with 16 bases between. Germline assignment: CDR1 KGHSH and CDR2 LQKENI.

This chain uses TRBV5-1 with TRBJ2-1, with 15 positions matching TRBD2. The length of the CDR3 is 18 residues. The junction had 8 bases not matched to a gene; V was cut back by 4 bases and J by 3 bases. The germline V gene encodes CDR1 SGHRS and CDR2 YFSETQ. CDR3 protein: CASSIGLAGGPVYNEQFF. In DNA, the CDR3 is TGCGCCAGCAGCATCGGACTAGCGGGAGGGCCCGTCTACAATGAGCAGTTCTTC.

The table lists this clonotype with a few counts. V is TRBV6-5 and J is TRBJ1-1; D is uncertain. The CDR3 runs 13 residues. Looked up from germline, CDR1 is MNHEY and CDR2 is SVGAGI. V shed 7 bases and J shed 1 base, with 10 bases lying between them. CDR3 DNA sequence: TGTGCCAGCACTATATCAGGGAACACTGAAGCTTTCTTT. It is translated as CASTISGNTEAFF.

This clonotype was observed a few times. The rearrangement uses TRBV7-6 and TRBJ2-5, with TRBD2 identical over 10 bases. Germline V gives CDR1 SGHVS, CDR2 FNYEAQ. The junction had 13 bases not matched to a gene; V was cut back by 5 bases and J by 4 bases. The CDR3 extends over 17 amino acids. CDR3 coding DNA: TGTGCCAGCAGCGATCAACCGGGACTAGCGACGCGAGAGACCCAGTACTTC. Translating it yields CASSDQPGLATRETQYF.

The DNA of the CDR3 is TGTGCCAGCAGAAACAGGGTTACAGCTTTCTTT. It codes for CASRNRVTAFF. The chain joins TRBV12-3 or TRBV12-4 to TRBJ1-1; D might be TRBD1 (6 bases). CDR3 size: 11 residues. The V end was cut by 6 bases, the J end by 10 bases, with 12 bases between.

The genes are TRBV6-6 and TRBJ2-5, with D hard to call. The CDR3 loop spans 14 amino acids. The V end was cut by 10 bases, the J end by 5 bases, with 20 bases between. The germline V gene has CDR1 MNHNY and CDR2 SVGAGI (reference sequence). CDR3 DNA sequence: TGTGCCACCAGCCAAACGGTACCGCCGGAGACCCAGTACTTC. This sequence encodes CATSQTVPPETQYF.

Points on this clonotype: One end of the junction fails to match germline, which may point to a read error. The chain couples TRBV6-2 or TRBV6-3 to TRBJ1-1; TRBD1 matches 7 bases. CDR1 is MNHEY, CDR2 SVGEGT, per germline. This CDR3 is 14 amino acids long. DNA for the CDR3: TGTGCCAGCAGTGAGGGGGGGAGGGGGCCCCCTACACTCTTT. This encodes CASSEGGRGPPTLF.

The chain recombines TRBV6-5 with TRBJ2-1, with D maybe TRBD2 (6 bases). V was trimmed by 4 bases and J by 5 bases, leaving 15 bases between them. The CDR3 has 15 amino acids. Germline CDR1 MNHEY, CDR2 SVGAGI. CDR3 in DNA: TGTGCCAGCAGTTCCCGGGAGACGGGCCACAATGAGCAGTTCTTC. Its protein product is CASSSRETGHNEQFF.

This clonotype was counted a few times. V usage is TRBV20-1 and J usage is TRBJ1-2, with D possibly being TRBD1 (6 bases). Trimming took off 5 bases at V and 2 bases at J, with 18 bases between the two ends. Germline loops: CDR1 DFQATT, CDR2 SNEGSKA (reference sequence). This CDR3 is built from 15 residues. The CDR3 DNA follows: TGCAGTGCTGGACCCTCGGGGGGCAGAAACTATGGCTACACCTTC. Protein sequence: CSAGPSGGRNYGYTF.

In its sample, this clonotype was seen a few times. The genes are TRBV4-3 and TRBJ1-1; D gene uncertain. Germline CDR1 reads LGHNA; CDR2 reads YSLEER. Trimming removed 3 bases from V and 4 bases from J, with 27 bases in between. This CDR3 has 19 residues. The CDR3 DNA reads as TGCGCCAGCAGCCAGGAACGATTGGGTGGGTACAGTGAGGCCACTGAAGCTTTCTTT. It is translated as CASSQERLGGYSEATEAFF.

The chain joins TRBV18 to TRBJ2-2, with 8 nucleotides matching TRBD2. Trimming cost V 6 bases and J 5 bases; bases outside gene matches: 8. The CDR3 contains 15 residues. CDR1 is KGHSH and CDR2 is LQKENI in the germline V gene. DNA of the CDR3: TGTGCCAGCTCCATCAGCGGGAGTTGGACCGGGGAGCTGTTTTTT. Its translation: CASSISGSWTGELFF.

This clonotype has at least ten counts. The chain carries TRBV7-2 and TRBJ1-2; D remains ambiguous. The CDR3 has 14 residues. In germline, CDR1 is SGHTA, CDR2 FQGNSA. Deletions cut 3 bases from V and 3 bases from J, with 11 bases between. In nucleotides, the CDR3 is TGTGCCAGCAGCTTCGGGGTTGGCGACTATGGCTACACCTTC. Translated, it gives CASSFGVGDYGYTF.

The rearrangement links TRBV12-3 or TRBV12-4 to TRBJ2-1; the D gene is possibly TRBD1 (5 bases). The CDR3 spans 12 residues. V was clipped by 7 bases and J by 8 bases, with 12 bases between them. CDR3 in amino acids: CASNGASDEQFF. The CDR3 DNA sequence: TGTGCCAGCAATGGGGCCTCGGATGAGCAGTTCTTC.

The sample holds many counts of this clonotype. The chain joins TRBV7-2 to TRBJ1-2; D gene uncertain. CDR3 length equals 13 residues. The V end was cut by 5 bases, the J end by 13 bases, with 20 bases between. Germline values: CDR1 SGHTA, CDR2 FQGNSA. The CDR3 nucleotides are TGTGCCAGCAGCCCTGGAGCGTTGAGTGGGTTCACCTTC. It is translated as CASSPGALSGFTF.

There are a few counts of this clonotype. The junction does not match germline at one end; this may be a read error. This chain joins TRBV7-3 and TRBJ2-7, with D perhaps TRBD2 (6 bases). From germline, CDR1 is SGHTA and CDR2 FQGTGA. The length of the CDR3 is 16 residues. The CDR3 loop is CASSLKPGTGTYEQYF. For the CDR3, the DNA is TGTGCCAGCAGCCTTAAGCCCGGGACTGGAACCTACGAGCAGTACTTT.

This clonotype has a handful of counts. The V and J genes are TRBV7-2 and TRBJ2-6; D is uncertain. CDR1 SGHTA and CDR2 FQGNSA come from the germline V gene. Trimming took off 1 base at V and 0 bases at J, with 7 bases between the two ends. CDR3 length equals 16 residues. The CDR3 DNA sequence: TGTGCCAGCAGCTTAGGCAGTTTCTCTGGGGCCAACGTCCTGACTTTC. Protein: CASSLGSFSGANVLTF.

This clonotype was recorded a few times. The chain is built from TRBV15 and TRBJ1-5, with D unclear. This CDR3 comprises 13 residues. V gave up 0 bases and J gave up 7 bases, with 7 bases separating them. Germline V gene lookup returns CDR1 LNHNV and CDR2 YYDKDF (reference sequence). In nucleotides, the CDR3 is TGTGCCACCAGCAGAGATATTCTCCAGCCCCAGCATTTT. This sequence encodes CATSRDILQPQHF.

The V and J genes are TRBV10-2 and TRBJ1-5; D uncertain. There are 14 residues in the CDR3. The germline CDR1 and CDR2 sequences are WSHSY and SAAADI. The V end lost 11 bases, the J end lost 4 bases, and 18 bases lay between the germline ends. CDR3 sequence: CASSGPPWNQPQHF. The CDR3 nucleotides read TGCGCCTCCTCCGGGCCTCCCTGGAATCAGCCCCAGCATTTT.

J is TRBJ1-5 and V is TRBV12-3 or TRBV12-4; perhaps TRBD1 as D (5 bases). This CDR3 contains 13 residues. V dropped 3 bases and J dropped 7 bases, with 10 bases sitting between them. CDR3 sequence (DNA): TGTGCCAGCAGTTTCCAAAAGGGGCAGCCCCAGCATTTT. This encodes CASSFQKGQPQHF.

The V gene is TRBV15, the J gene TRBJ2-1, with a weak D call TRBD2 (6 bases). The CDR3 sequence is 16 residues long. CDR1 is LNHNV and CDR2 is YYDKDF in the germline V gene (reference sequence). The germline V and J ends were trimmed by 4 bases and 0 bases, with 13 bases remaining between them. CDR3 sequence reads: CATSMRGLSSYNEQFF. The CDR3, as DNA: TGTGCCACCAGCATGAGGGGACTGAGCTCCTACAATGAGCAGTTCTTC.

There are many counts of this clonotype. The CDR3 protein is CAISEGTDYNEQFF. CDR3 bases: TGTGCCATCAGTGAGGGGACAGACTACAATGAGCAGTTCTTC. The chain uses TRBV10-3 and TRBJ2-1; 7 positions agree with TRBD1. Losses at the gene ends were 2 bases for V and 3 bases for J; bases not matched to a gene: 1. Per the germline V gene, CDR1 is ENHRY and CDR2 is SYGVKD. CDR3 length: 14 amino acids.

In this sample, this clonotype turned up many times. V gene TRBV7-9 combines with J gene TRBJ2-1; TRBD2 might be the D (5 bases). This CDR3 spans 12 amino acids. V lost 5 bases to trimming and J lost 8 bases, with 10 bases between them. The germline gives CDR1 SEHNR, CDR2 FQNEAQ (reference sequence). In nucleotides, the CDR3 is TGTGCCAGCAGCCCGAGGGTGGATGAGCAGTTCTTC. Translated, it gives CASSPRVDEQFF.

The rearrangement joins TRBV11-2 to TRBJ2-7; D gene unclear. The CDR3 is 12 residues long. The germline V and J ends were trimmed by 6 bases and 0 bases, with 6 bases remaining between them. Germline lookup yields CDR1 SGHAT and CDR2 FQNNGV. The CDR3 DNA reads TGTGCCAGCAGAGGGTTCTCCTACGAGCAGTACGTC. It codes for CASRGFSYEQYV.

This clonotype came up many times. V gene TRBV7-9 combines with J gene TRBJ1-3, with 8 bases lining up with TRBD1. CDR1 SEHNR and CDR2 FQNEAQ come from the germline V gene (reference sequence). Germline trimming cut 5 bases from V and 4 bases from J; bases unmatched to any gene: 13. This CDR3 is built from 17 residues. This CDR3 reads CASSLGQGVGSGNTIYF. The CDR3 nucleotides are TGTGCCAGCAGCCTCGGACAGGGAGTCGGGTCCGGAAACACCATATATTTT.

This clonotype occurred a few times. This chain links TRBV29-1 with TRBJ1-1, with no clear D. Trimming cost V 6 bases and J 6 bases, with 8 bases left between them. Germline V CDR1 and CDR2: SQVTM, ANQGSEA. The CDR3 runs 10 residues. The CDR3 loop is CSVRRAEAFF. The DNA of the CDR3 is TGCAGCGTCCGTCGGGCTGAAGCTTTCTTT.